This TCR beta chain was retrieved from a study of post-analysis software for immune sequencing data. For the study at large: The patients showed relapsing-remitting, secondary progressive and progressive-relapsing multiple sclerosis courses.

Comment on this clonotype: Its matching antigen is unknown.

Study-level results: There was significantly lower normalized Chao1 diversity in multiple sclerosis patients than in controls. Under F measure analysis, samples from one preparation batch co-clustered strongly. In patients, roughly five TRBV segments were more frequent than in controls, with TRBV5-6, TRBV5-1 and TRBV20-1 among them.

Prepared libraries of TCR beta cDNA carried unique molecular identifiers. Approximately 0.5 million cDNA molecules were recovered from an input of about 0.9 to 10 million T cells. Each CDR3 protein is one row after TCRdb ran MiXCR on the PCR reads. The repertoire holds about 680,000 distinct CDR3 sequences, with over 45% as singletons. Germline V CDR1 and CDR2: MNHNY, SVGAGI (reference sequence). This CDR3 has 17 amino acids. V was cut by 8 bases and J by 2 bases, with 19 bases left in between. The chain links TRBV6-6 to TRBJ2-6; tentatively, D is TRBD1 (6 bases). What was sequenced was blood. This clonotype originated in a girl aged 2 to 9 with multiple sclerosis. CDR3 sequence: CASGDGQSLTGANVLTF. The CDR3 nucleotides read TGTGCCAGCGGAGATGGACAGAGTTTGACTGGGGCCAACGTCCTGACTTTC.